This is a list of T cell receptor beta chains from one sample in a study of blood T cells in healthy people across ages. TCRdb used MiXCR to reprocess the 5' RACE reads, holding one entry per CDR3 protein. The sample holds 800,000 to 900,000 distinct CDR3 sequences; roughly 60% are singletons and the top ten take 25% to 35%. Specimen: blood. Receptors originate from a man aged 25-45 years in good health. Both conserved end residues are part of each CDR3.

length: 13
J: TRBJ2-5
V: TRBV12-3/TRBV12-4
CDR3: CASSSAGLETQYF

length: 15
J: TRBJ2-3
V: TRBV19
CDR3: CASSIGLAGTDTQYF

length: 14
J: TRBJ1-5
V: TRBV2
CDR3: CASSARAGTQPQHF

length: 14
J: TRBJ2-5
V: TRBV6-5
CDR3: CASSPTGGWETQYF

length: 14
J: TRBJ1-1
V: TRBV27
CDR3: CASSLSEGGTEAFF

length: 17
J: TRBJ1-2
V: TRBV6-1
CDR3: CASTHRALGPVDYGYTF

length: 18
J: TRBJ2-7
V: TRBV15
CDR3: CATSRDKTGGTYSYEQYF

length: 11
J: TRBJ1-1
V: TRBV7-9
CDR3: CASRHNGEAFF

length: 15
J: TRBJ2-6
V: TRBV6-2/TRBV6-3
CDR3: CASSDDSSGANVLTF

length: 19
J: TRBJ2-1
V: TRBV6-4
CDR3: CASSAHPRLAGDRRDEQFF

length: 15
J: TRBJ2-7
V: TRBV6-5
CDR3: CASRTTTYGEGEQYF

length: 15
J: TRBJ1-4
V: TRBV12-3/TRBV12-4
CDR3: CASSSKYMGGEKLFF

length: 17
J: -
V: TRBV5-1
CDR3: CASSLGLAGGRRNEQYF

length: 14
J: TRBJ2-3
V: TRBV28
CDR3: CASRKRGRGDTQYF

length: 16
J: TRBJ2-3
V: TRBV7-6
CDR3: CASSSPPGSVGDTQYF

length: 13
J: TRBJ2-5
V: TRBV24-1
CDR3: CATSDLGQETQYF

length: 14
J: TRBJ2-7
V: TRBV15
CDR3: CATSIAGGPYEQYF

length: 17
J: TRBJ1-2
V: TRBV2
CDR3: CASSEGPEPRDNYGYTF

length: 18
J: TRBJ1-5
V: TRBV7-8
CDR3: CASSYGTGSPYSNQPQHF

length: 11
J: TRBJ2-6
V: TRBV30
CDR3: CAWAWANVLTF

length: 14
J: TRBJ1-6
V: TRBV5-1
CDR3: CASSNSGDNSPLHF

length: 16
J: -
V: TRBV25-1
CDR3: CASTSPRTINRETQYF

length: 18
J: TRBJ2-3
V: TRBV9
CDR3: CASSPGDLLWGDTDTQYF

length: 14
J: TRBJ1-6
V: TRBV20-1
CDR3: CSAAPGQFISPLHF

length: 16
J: TRBJ2-3
V: TRBV7-3
CDR3: CASSYKPGTGTDTQYF

length: 15
J: TRBJ2-2
V: TRBV29-1
CDR3: CSASPSGGYTGELFF

length: 16
J: -
V: TRBV6-6
CDR3: CASRNSGRDRAYEQYF

length: 14
J: TRBJ2-3
V: TRBV7-9
CDR3: CASSSVGVYDTQYF

length: 16
J: TRBJ2-3
V: TRBV5-1
CDR3: CASSSGTGLYTDTQYF

length: 13
J: TRBJ2-5
V: TRBV27
CDR3: CASSWDSKETQYF

length: 21
J: TRBJ2-1
V: TRBV4-3
CDR3: CASSQDKYYPQGPGTYNEQFF

length: 15
J: TRBJ1-5
V: TRBV7-3
CDR3: CASSDGQSFNQPQHF

length: 14
J: TRBJ2-3
V: TRBV12-3/TRBV12-4
CDR3: CASSPGTPADTQYF

length: 16
J: TRBJ2-3
V: TRBV15
CDR3: CATSRGTSGGGDTQYF

length: 15
J: TRBJ2-3
V: TRBV7-2
CDR3: CASSLQPGDTDTQYF

length: 16
J: TRBJ1-2
V: TRBV14
CDR3: CASSQGDRRHWYGYTF

length: 14
J: TRBJ2-1
V: TRBV7-2
CDR3: CASSLGASMNEQFF

length: 12
J: TRBJ2-5
V: TRBV20-1
CDR3: CSASDSQETQYF

length: 17
J: TRBJ2-1
V: TRBV19
CDR3: CASSITSSGGDRDEQFF

length: 15
J: TRBJ2-1
V: TRBV6-5
CDR3: CASRVQGGLGDEQFF

length: 13
J: TRBJ1-2
V: TRBV3-1
CDR3: CATSPGTVNGYTF

length: 14
J: TRBJ2-1
V: TRBV7-9
CDR3: CASSSRQGINEQFF

length: 15
J: TRBJ2-5
V: TRBV5-1
CDR3: CASSLVAGNQETQYF

length: 15
J: TRBJ2-1
V: TRBV4-3
CDR3: CASSQDRGAVDEQFF

length: 15
J: TRBJ2-1
V: TRBV6-5
CDR3: CASSYEDSGYNEQFF

length: 17
J: TRBJ2-7
V: TRBV7-9
CDR3: CASSLNHGVLNPYEQYF

length: 15
J: TRBJ1-6
V: TRBV4-2
CDR3: CASSHSVNYNSPLHF

length: 13
J: TRBJ2-5
V: TRBV12-3/TRBV12-4
CDR3: CASSLTSVETQYF

length: 15
J: TRBJ2-3
V: TRBV5-1
CDR3: CASSLLGTGDNTQYF

length: 15
J: TRBJ2-1
V: TRBV27
CDR3: CASSLGRLRGGEQFF

length: 14
J: -
V: TRBV3-1
CDR3: CASSQFDREETQYF

length: 15
J: TRBJ1-2
V: TRBV20-1
CDR3: CSVRGWDRENYGYTF

length: 12
J: -
V: TRBV4-3
CDR3: CASSIYGYEQYF

length: 13
J: TRBJ1-1
V: TRBV20-1
CDR3: CSVPRGGGTEAFF

length: 13
J: TRBJ2-5
V: TRBV29-1
CDR3: CSVDRSRQETQYF

length: 14
J: TRBJ2-7
V: TRBV29-1
CDR3: CSVAGGHNSYEQYF

length: 13
J: TRBJ2-4
V: TRBV6-6
CDR3: CASSYSVKNIQYF

length: 15
J: TRBJ1-2
V: TRBV4-2
CDR3: CASSQSGPTPGGYTF

length: 14
J: TRBJ2-7
V: TRBV11-2
CDR3: CASRYRGQSYEQYF